This is a list of T cell receptor beta chains from one sample in a study of blood T cell repertoires in COVID-19. TCRdb keeps only in-frame clones here, not all; method: immunoSEQ multiplex PCR. The table shows just under 60,000 clones, with 70% to 80% occurring only once. Sample: peripheral blood. Receptors were obtained from a human donor in a cohort sampled during active COVID-19. CDR3s leave out the opening cysteine and the closing phenylalanine or tryptophan. Fields, in order: CDR3 protein, V gene.

ASSGQGGYNSPLH,TRBV9
ASSPNPTGMAGNTIY,TRBV5-1
ASSLIQGYEQY,TRBV7-9
ASSHTVNTEAF,TRBV11-3
ATSTTVDGYT,TRBV24-1
ASASGRIGGTDTQY,TRBV7-3
ASNGGDTQY,TRBV2
ASSLNLAGGTIQETQY,TRBV11-2
ASSLLRTSGTSTDTQY,TRBV11-2
ASSYTAGTGNEQY,TRBV5-1
ASSQDRVTVNIQY,TRBV4-3
ASSYASGSEVTGELF,TRBV5-1
ASSSGGTDLVGYT,TRBV28
ASSLALGGTEAF,TRBV7-9
ATSDSVAGKGTDTQY,TRBV24-1
ASSVRPSASWNTGELF,TRBV10-1
ASRYRSDGESQPQH,TRBV27
ASRTGKTDTQY,TRBV27
VSSASGGGYGYT,TRBV19
ASRPEGVGRDRETQY,TRBV19
ASSSGSRDTQY,TRBV10-2
ASRGQGDTGELF,TRBV27
ASSEEQEDYEQY,TRBV2
ASSYRQGSNNQPQH,TRBV2
ASSPLAGELETQY,TRBV18
ASSENVGGILSSYNEQF,TRBV6-1
ASSFLSGGSYEQY,TRBV5-4
ASSIWREHVNSPLH,TRBV19
ASSSGRDNCI,TRBV6-5
ASSRQGYYEQY,TRBV11-2
SVEETGNYNEQF,TRBV29-1
VSSYSYRESYGYT,TRBV6-6
ASSSPGQGAWETQY,TRBV5-6
ATSRGDRVESVEQY,TRBV15
ASRDGTGAGDEQY,TRBV5-1
ASSPGAARDTQY,TRBV9
ASSLLAGGSRNEQF,TRBV28
ASSSGRLAEYNEQF,TRBV27
ASSPPTGARGYT,TRBV3-1/TRBV3-2
ASRPRQGAYEKLF,TRBV4-3